The 9 T cell receptor beta chains below were found in one sample sequenced in a study of blood T cells in healthy people across ages. Alongside a J-beta primer mix, a sample-barcoded 5' primer served in a second PCR lasting about 7 to 12 cycles. TCRdb fed the 5' RACE reads into MiXCR, producing one record per CDR3 protein. Of approximately 830,000 distinct CDR3 sequences in the sample, around 62% were seen once. Sequencing was carried out using blood. These receptors originate from a man aged 30-40 years in good health.

This sequence joins TRBV15 and TRBJ2-5; the D gene is possibly TRBD2 (6 bases). This CDR3 contains 17 residues. In germline, CDR1 is LNHNV, CDR2 YYDKDF (reference sequence). The V gene lost 0 bases and the J gene lost 4 bases, with 18 bases spanning the gap. The CDR3 is CATSREWGLISGETQYF. The CDR3 DNA is TGTGCCACCAGCAGAGAGTGGGGACTGATAAGTGGAGAGACCCAGTACTTC. The full variable domain, with the rest looked up from reference TRBV15 and TRBJ2-5, is DAMVIQNPRYQVTQFGKPVTLSCSQTLNHNVMYWYQQKSSQAPKLLFHYYDKDFNNEADTPDNFQSRRPNTSFCFLDIRSPGLGDTAMYLCATSREWGLISGETQYFGPGTRLLVL.

The rearrangement links TRBV6-1 to TRBJ2-1, with D perhaps matching TRBD1 (5 bases). The CDR3 is 14 residues long. CDR1 is MNHNS and CDR2 is SASEGT in the germline V gene. Trimming cost V 1 base and J 8 bases, with 12 bases left between them. Here the CDR3 DNA reads TGTGCCAGCAGTGAAGGGGGCCTTGTCGATGAGCAGTTCTTC. Translated, it gives CASSEGGLVDEQFF.

This chain links TRBV20-1 with TRBJ2-2, with D perhaps matching TRBD2 (6 bases). Trimming removed 4 bases at V and 4 bases at J, with 16 bases between. The CDR3 consists of 15 residues. In germline, CDR1 is DFQATT, CDR2 SNEGSKA (reference sequence). In nucleotides, the CDR3 is TGCAGTGCTAAAAACGAACGGGGACTCACCGGGGAGCTGTTTTTT. As protein: CSAKNERGLTGELFF.

This rearrangement joins TRBV7-2 to TRBJ2-7; D might be TRBD1 or TRBD2, each matching 7 bases. This CDR3 region has 17 residues. V lost 1 base and J 7 bases, leaving 23 bases between the germline ends. Germline CDR1 is SGHTA and CDR2 is FQGNSA. CDR3: CASSLGGGTVLGVEQYF. The DNA of the CDR3 is TGTGCCAGCAGCTTAGGGGGAGGGACAGTATTAGGCGTAGAGCAGTACTTC.

The rearrangement joins TRBV5-1 to TRBJ2-5; TRBD1 agrees at 9 bases. The CDR3 is 15 amino acids. Germline values: CDR1 SGHRS, CDR2 YFSETQ. With V trimmed by 0 bases and J by 4 bases, 4 bases remained unmatched. DNA for the CDR3: TGCGCCAGCAGCTTGGTAGTGGGACAGGGAGAGACCCAGTACTTC. Amino acid sequence: CASSLVVGQGETQYF.

The V gene is TRBV6-6, the J gene TRBJ2-1; D ambiguous. V shed 4 bases and J shed 5 bases, with 15 bases lying between them. The CDR3 runs to 15 residues. Germline CDR1 and CDR2: MNHNY and SVGAGI (reference sequence). In nucleotides, the CDR3 is TGTGCCAGCAGTTTACGTCTATTAGAGGACAATGAGCAGTTCTTC. Residues: CASSLRLLEDNEQFF.

The J gene is TRBJ2-7, the V gene TRBV20-1; D gene unclear. The CDR3 runs 13 residues. CDR1 DFQATT and CDR2 SNEGSKA come from the germline V gene (reference sequence). The V gene lost 5 bases and the J gene lost 0 bases, with 11 bases spanning the gap. This CDR3 is CSARRTSSYEQYF. The CDR3, as DNA: TGCAGTGCTCGCCGTACGAGCTCCTACGAGCAGTACTTC.

The gene calls are TRBV20-1 and TRBJ1-6; no firm D call. CDR1 is DFQATT and CDR2 is SNEGSKA in the germline V gene (reference sequence). This CDR3 spans 16 amino acids. Trimming took off 1 base at V and 0 bases at J, with 10 bases between the two ends. CDR3 loop: CSARVGDLSYNSPLHF. DNA for the CDR3: TGCAGTGCTAGAGTAGGAGATCTCTCCTATAATTCACCCCTCCACTTT.

The CDR3 DNA sequence: TGCAGTGCGCCGAGGGTACAGGTATACAATGAGCAGTTCTTC. Translated: CSAPRVQVYNEQFF. This chain links TRBV20-1 with TRBJ2-1; tentatively, D is TRBD1 or TRBD2 (5 bases each). CDR3 size: 14 residues. V lost 6 bases to trimming and J lost 4 bases, with 16 bases between them. Germline values: CDR1 DFQATT, CDR2 SNEGSKA (reference sequence).